This T cell receptor (beta chain) was identified in a study of cytomegalovirus exposure and HLA in healthy donors. PCR used 60 Vbeta primers and 13 Jbeta primers. Only in-frame clones appear in the TCRdb table, and some are missing; sequencing was by immunoSEQ multiplex PCR. The data contain 20,000 to 25,000 clones, around 77% of them singletons. CDR3 size: 12 residues. V lost 2 bases and J 6 bases, leaving 8 bases between the germline ends. Germline assignment: CDR1 GTSNPN and CDR2 SVGIG (reference sequence). Sample: PBMCs. The clonotype comes from a man in his 60s in good health and CMV-seronegative. The chain combines TRBV30 with TRBJ1-5; D possibly corresponds to TRBD1 (5 bases). CDR3 region: CAWSRRGQPQHF. The CDR3 coding sequence is TGTGCCTGGAGTCGGAGGGGTCAGCCCCAGCATTTT. Based on the CDR3 plus reference TRBV30 and TRBJ1-5, the full variable domain is SQTIHQWPATLVQPVGSPLSLECTVEGTSNPNLYWYRQAAGRGLQLLFYSVGIGQISSEVPQNLSASRPQDRQFILSSKKLLLSDSGFYLCAWSRRGQPQHFGDGTRLSIL.